The 26 T cell receptor beta chains listed next were all sequenced from one sample in a study of cytomegalovirus exposure and HLA in healthy donors. PCR employed 60 Vbeta and 13 Jbeta primers. Produced via immunoSEQ multiplex PCR; TCRdb's table is partial and in-frame only. Of around 220,000 clones listed, 70% to 80% were seen once; the top ten hold 1.8%. The sample taken for sequencing was PBMCs. Receptor source: a woman younger than 45 in good health and CMV-seronegative.

V usage is TRBV19 and J usage is TRBJ2-7, with 7 nucleotides matching TRBD2. J gave up 3 bases and V 4 bases, and 6 bases lay outside the gene matches. Per germline, CDR1 LNHDA and CDR2 SQIVND (reference sequence). The CDR3 totals 14 residues. The CDR3: CASSTLAEGYEQYF. The CDR3 nucleotides read TGTGCCAGTAGTACGCTAGCGGAGGGCTACGAGCAGTACTTC.

This sequence joins TRBV15 and TRBJ1-1; a weak D match, TRBD1 (5 bases). The V end was cut by 0 bases, the J end by 6 bases, with 17 bases between. Germline lookup yields CDR1 LNHNV and CDR2 YYDKDF (reference sequence). The CDR3 has 16 residues. The CDR3 nucleotides read TGTGCCACCAGCAGAGAACCCCTGGGCCCGGGGGCTGAAGCTTTCTTT. Translated: CATSREPLGPGAEAFF.

This clone was detected a few times. This rearrangement joins TRBV5-6 to TRBJ1-2; 9 bases map to TRBD1. The CDR3 has 16 amino acids. Germline trimming cut 4 bases from V and 3 bases from J; bases unmatched to any gene: 10. Germline-derived CDR1 and CDR2 are SGHDT and YYEEEE. In nucleotides, the CDR3 is TGTGCCAGCAGCATGGACAGGGGAAAGTTAGACTATGGCTACACCTTC. Protein: CASSMDRGKLDYGYTF.

This clone was detected a few times. The chain carries TRBV5-1 and TRBJ2-7; D is perhaps TRBD2 (5 bases). The CDR3 contains 15 residues. The V gene lost 0 bases and the J gene lost 2 bases, with 12 bases spanning the gap. Germline V gene sequence: CDR1 SGHRS, CDR2 YFSETQ. The CDR3 here is CASSLAGTAAYEQYF. CDR3 coding DNA: TGCGCCAGCAGCTTGGCCGGAACAGCGGCCTACGAGCAGTACTTC.

The V call is TRBV27, the J call TRBJ2-7; 7 nucleotides agree with TRBD2. This CDR3 spans 14 amino acids. V dropped 6 bases and J dropped 0; count of bases not matched to a gene: 5. Germline loops: CDR1 MNHEY, CDR2 SMNVEV (reference sequence). The CDR3 spells CASRDSGSSYEQYF. The CDR3 DNA reads TGTGCCAGCAGGGATAGCGGGTCCTCCTACGAGCAGTACTTC.

This chain connects TRBV29-1 to TRBJ1-5; D unclear. The length of the CDR3 is 13 residues. V was cut by 4 bases and J by 1 base, with 8 bases left in between. The germline gives CDR1 SQVTM, CDR2 ANQGSEA. CDR3 loop: CSVVLESNQPQHF. CDR3 nucleotide sequence: TGCAGCGTTGTTCTGGAGAGCAATCAGCCCCAGCATTTT.

This clone was found once. This chain connects TRBV7-3 to TRBJ2-2; TRBD1 matches at 7 bases. The CDR3 has 14 residues. The germline V gene has CDR1 SGHTA and CDR2 FQGTGA. The trim removed 6 bases at V and 4 bases at J, leaving 5 bases unmatched. CDR3 sequence: CASSGPGGTGELFF. DNA for the CDR3: TGTGCCAGCAGTGGCCCAGGGGGCACCGGGGAGCTGTTTTTT. Together with reference TRBV7-3 and TRBJ2-2, the CDR3 gives the full variable domain: GAGVSQTPSNKVTEKGKYVELRCDPISGHTALYWYRQSLGQGPEFLIYFQGTGAADDSGLPNDRFFAVRPEGSVSTLKIQRTERGDSAVYLCASSGPGGTGELFFGEGSRLTVL.

This chain joins TRBV7-9 and TRBJ2-1; D possibly corresponds to TRBD2 (6 bases). Germline V gives CDR1 SEHNR, CDR2 FQNEAQ (reference sequence). This CDR3 has 12 amino acids. V was cut by 3 bases and J by 9 bases, with 9 bases left in between. As DNA, the CDR3 is TGTGCCAGCAGCTTGGCGGGGCTTGAGCAGTTCTTC. Its translation is CASSLAGLEQFF.

The chain couples TRBV5-8 to TRBJ2-7; 9 bases are shared with TRBD1. This CDR3 comprises 14 residues. From germline, CDR1 is SGHTS and CDR2 YDEGEE. The V and J ends lost 3 bases and 2 bases, in that order; junction bases with no gene match: 3. CDR3 sequence: CASSSGQGTYEQYF. The DNA for the CDR3 is TGTGCCAGCAGCTCGGGACAGGGCACCTACGAGCAGTACTTC.

Regarding this clone: A junction boundary mismatches the germline segment, possibly from a read error. This chain joins TRBV7-9 and TRBJ2-5; D is unclear. The CDR3 consists of 11 residues. Germline V CDR1 and CDR2: SEHNR, FQNEAQ (reference sequence). CDR3: CSSSREETQYF. Here the CDR3 DNA reads TGTTCCAGCAGCCGTGAAGAGACCCAGTACTTC. The full variable domain, rest sourced from reference TRBV7-9 and TRBJ2-5, is DTGVSQNPRHKITKRGQNVTFRCDPISEHNRLYWYRQTLGQGPEFLTYFQNEAQLEKSRLLSDRFSAERPKGSFSTLEIQRTEQGDSAMYLCSSSREETQYFGPGTRLLVL.

The table lists this clone with a few counts. The chain links TRBV2 to TRBJ2-1; weak D call: TRBD2 (6 bases). This CDR3 has 16 amino acids. Trimming shortened V by 3 bases and J by 8 bases, and 20 bases separated the two germline ends. CDR1 SNHLY and CDR2 FYNNEI come from the germline V gene. This CDR3 reads CASSDLGAGRLDEQFF. CDR3 DNA sequence: TGTGCCAGCAGTGACCTCGGGGCAGGGAGGCTCGATGAGCAGTTCTTC. The variable domain in full, completed from reference TRBV2 and TRBJ2-1, reads EPEVTQTPSHQVTQMGQEVILRCVPISNHLYFYWYRQILGQKVEFLVSFYNNEISEKSEIFDDQFSVERPDGSNFTLKIRSTKLEDSAMYFCASSDLGAGRLDEQFFGPGTRLTVL.

This rearrangement joins TRBV5-6 to TRBJ2-1; tentative D call: TRBD2 (6 bases). The CDR3 extends over 13 amino acids. The V end was cut by 5 bases, the J end by 8 bases, with 14 bases between. Germline V gene lookup returns CDR1 SGHDT and CDR2 YYEEEE. CDR3 coding DNA: TGTGCCAGCAGTTTTGGAGGGAGTGATGAGCAGTTCTTC. Translated, it gives CASSFGGSDEQFF.

This rearrangement joins TRBV19 to TRBJ2-7, with D possibly TRBD2 on 6 matching bases. Germline lookup yields CDR1 LNHDA and CDR2 SQIVND (reference sequence). The CDR3 is 14 residues long. V was shortened by 6 bases and J by 1 base, with 13 bases between the two germline ends. The CDR3: CASSSQSGSYEQYF. The CDR3, as DNA: TGTGCCAGTAGCTCACAGAGCGGGTCCTACGAGCAGTACTTC.

The chain joins TRBV29-1 to TRBJ1-4, with 9 bases identical to TRBD1. This CDR3 region has 12 residues. From germline, CDR1 is SQVTM and CDR2 ANQGSEA. Trimming cost V 6 bases and J 7 bases; bases outside gene matches: 3. The CDR3 sequence: CSVGDRVEKLFF. CDR3 nucleotide sequence: TGCAGCGTGGGGGACAGGGTTGAAAAACTGTTTTTT.

V usage is TRBV21-1 and J usage is TRBJ1-1. TRBV21-1 counts as a pseudogene. The CDR3 has 16 amino acids. The CDR3 reads CASSSRGGVCDTEAFF. The CDR3 DNA reads as TGTGCCAGCAGCAGCCGAGGCGGGGTGTGTGACACTGAAGCTTTCTTT.

The chain joins TRBV19 to TRBJ1-1, with 8 bases lining up with TRBD1. With V trimmed by 11 bases and J by 1 base, 3 bases remained unmatched. CDR1 and CDR2 (germline): LNHDA, SQIVND (reference sequence). This CDR3 has 12 residues. The CDR3 loop reads CASGTGNTEAFF. The CDR3 region has the DNA TGTGCCTCCGGGACAGGGAACACTGAAGCTTTCTTT.

This chain links TRBV15 with TRBJ2-7; weak D call: TRBD1 (6 bases). Germline CDR1 and CDR2: LNHNV and YYDKDF (reference sequence). The CDR3 runs 13 residues. The germline V and J ends were trimmed by 1 base and 3 bases, with 7 bases remaining between them. Here the CDR3 DNA reads TGTGCCACCAGCAGAGTACAGGGCTACGAGCAGTACTTC. This gives the protein CATSRVQGYEQYF.

The J gene is TRBJ2-7, the V gene TRBV5-1, with 14 bases fitting TRBD2. V lost 3 bases and J lost 1; bases outside the gene matches: 6. The V gene's germline CDR1 is SGHRS and CDR2 YFSETQ. This CDR3 region has 17 residues. CDR3 bases: TGCGCCAGCAGCTATCGACTAGCGGGGGGGCAGTCCTACGAGCAGTACTTC. Amino acids: CASSYRLAGGQSYEQYF.

The V gene is TRBV2, the J gene TRBJ1-1; no clear D. The V end was cut by 1 base, the J end by 4 bases, with 28 bases between. CDR3 length: 20 residues. Germline assignment: CDR1 SNHLY and CDR2 FYNNEI. The CDR3 sequence is CASSEGRSGGGITKRTEAFF. DNA for the CDR3: TGTGCCAGCAGTGAAGGGCGGTCAGGAGGAGGAATAACTAAACGCACTGAAGCTTTCTTT.

The rearrangement uses TRBV6-5 and TRBJ2-7, with 7 bases that match TRBD2. The germline V gene has CDR1 MNHEY and CDR2 SVGAGI. The CDR3 runs 12 residues. V was clipped by 7 bases and J by 7 bases; unmatched bases: 7. For the CDR3, the DNA is TGTGCCAGCAACCTAGCGGCCCCGGAGCAGTACTTC. This translates into CASNLAAPEQYF.

This clone occurred a few times. The chain uses TRBV21-1 and TRBJ1-1; the table's D call, TRBD1, was not checked against the DNA. TRBV21-1 is a documented pseudogene. The CDR3 is 14 amino acids. In DNA form, the CDR3 reads TGTGCCAGCAGTCGTCAGGGGGCTGGCACTGAAGCTTTCTTT. This gives the protein CASSRQGAGTEAFF.

This clone was seen a single time. This chain connects TRBV5-8 to TRBJ1-3; a weak D match, TRBD1 (5 bases). V lost 3 bases, J lost 0 bases, and 13 bases lay in between. This CDR3 comprises 16 residues. Germline lookup yields CDR1 SGHTS and CDR2 YDEGEE. CDR3 in amino acids: CASSSRLGGSGNTIYF. CDR3 bases: TGTGCCAGCAGCTCAAGATTGGGGGGCTCTGGAAACACCATATATTTT. Supplemented by reference TRBV5-8 and TRBJ1-3, the full variable domain reads EAGVTQSPTHLIKTRGQQATLRCSPISGHTSVYWYQQALGLGLQFLLWYDEGEERNRGNFPPRFSGRQFPNYSSELNVNALELEDSALYLCASSSRLGGSGNTIYFGEGSWLTVV.

The chain uses TRBV11-2 and TRBJ1-2; D unresolved. CDR1 SGHAT and CDR2 FQNNGV come from the germline V gene. Trimming took off 0 bases at V and 6 bases at J, with 14 bases between the two ends. The CDR3 extends over 15 amino acids. CDR3: CASSLEGLFGDGYTF. The CDR3 region has the DNA TGTGCCAGCAGCTTAGAAGGACTCTTTGGGGATGGCTACACCTTC. Combining the CDR3 with reference TRBV11-2 and TRBJ1-2 gives the whole variable domain EAGVAQSPRYKIIEKRQSVAFWCNPISGHATLYWYQQILGQGPKLLIQFQNNGVVDDSQLPKDRFSAERLKGVDSTLKIQPAKLEDSAVYLCASSLEGLFGDGYTFGSGTRLTVV.

This clone was detected once. V gene TRBV5-1 combines with J gene TRBJ1-4; 7 nucleotides line up with TRBD1. Germline V gene data show CDR1 as SGHRS and CDR2 as YFSETQ. This CDR3 has 15 amino acids. The junction had 3 bases not matched to a gene; V was cut back by 1 base and J by 3 bases. CDR3 nucleotides: TGCGCCAGCAGCTTGAAGGGGGCGTCTAATGAAAAACTGTTTTTT. Encoded protein: CASSLKGASNEKLFF.

The chain is built from TRBV2 and TRBJ1-6, with 7 positions matching TRBD1. The CDR3 length is 15 residues. In germline, CDR1 is SNHLY, CDR2 FYNNEI. V lost 6 bases to trimming and J lost 5 bases; unmatched junction nucleotides: 7. The CDR3 sequence is CASSLRQGNNSPLHF. The CDR3 DNA is TGTGCCAGCAGCCTAAGACAGGGAAATAATTCACCCCTCCACTTT. Drawing the rest from reference TRBV2 and TRBJ1-6, the complete variable domain is EPEVTQTPSHQVTQMGQEVILRCVPISNHLYFYWYRQILGQKVEFLVSFYNNEISEKSEIFDDQFSVERPDGSNFTLKIRSTKLEDSAMYFCASSLRQGNNSPLHFGNGTRLTVT.

The chain recombines TRBV7-2 with TRBJ1-1; 8 bases agree with TRBD1. The V and J ends lost 5 bases and 7 bases, in that order; junction bases with no gene match: 3. The CDR3 is 12 residues long. The germline V gene has CDR1 SGHTA and CDR2 FQGNSA. CDR3: CASSPTGGEAFF. CDR3 coding DNA: TGTGCCAGCAGCCCCACAGGGGGTGAAGCTTTCTTT.